The source of this T cell receptor beta chain is a study of OX40 agonist ivuxolimab in advanced cancers. Generated by immunoSEQ multiplex PCR, the TCRdb table keeps only in-frame clones and is missing some. The table includes about 64,000 clones, about 85% detected once. The V end lost 5 bases, the J end lost 1 base, and 8 bases lay between the germline ends. This CDR3 is built from 13 residues. Germline V gene data show CDR1 as SGHNT and CDR2 as YENEEA. The chain combines TRBV11-3 with TRBJ1-1, with D uncertain. The sample consisted of CD4+ or CD8+ T cells sorted from blood, taken in a trial of the OX40 agonist ivuxolimab. The TCR comes from an adult with an advanced solid tumor such as melanoma, head and neck, liver or kidney cancer. The CDR3 DNA sequence: TGTGCCAGCAGCCGGTGGTCGAACACTGAAGCTTTCTTT. Its translation: CASSRWSNTEAFF.